The rows below give T cell receptor beta chains drawn from one sample of a study of blood T cell repertoires in COVID-19. Clones were read by immunoSEQ multiplex PCR, and TCRdb kept only the in-frame ones, dropping some. There are around 100,000 clones in the sample; 70% to 90% occur only once, and about 3.2% lies in the top ten. Material for sequencing was peripheral blood. The receptors were gathered from a human donor in a cohort sampled during active COVID-19. Both conserved end residues are part of each CDR3. The D gene is left open where the match is weak. The listing skips clone size in some rows; elsewhere it reads once, few, many or a size class.

CDR3	DNA	D	V	size	J
CASSLNPTGGGKLFF	TGTGCCAGCAGCTTAAATCCGACAGGGGGTGGTAAACTGTTTTTT	TRBD1	TRBV11-2	-	TRBJ1-4
CASSSPGTGGGDTQYF	TGTGCCAGTAGTAGTCCCGGGACAGGGGGGGGTGATACGCAGTATTTT	TRBD1	TRBV19	once	TRBJ2-3
CASSEGGEEADTQYF	TGTGCCAGCAGTGAGGGGGGGGAGGAGGCAGATACGCAGTATTTT	TRBD2	TRBV2	once	TRBJ2-3
CASSQDIAGVGYGYTF	TGTGCCAGCAGCCAAGATATCGCAGGGGTTGGGTATGGCTACACCTTC	-	TRBV14	-	TRBJ1-2
CASSLAGGPYEQYF	TGTGCCAGTAGTCTAGCCGGCGGGCCCTACGAGCAGTACTTC	-	TRBV19	-	TRBJ2-7
CASARTGDTEAFF	TGTGCCAGTGCCCGGACAGGAGACACTGAAGCTTTCTTT	TRBD1	TRBV19	-	TRBJ1-1
CATSSGNYGYTF	TGTGCCACCAGCTCCGGGAACTATGGCTACACCTTC	-	TRBV15	-	TRBJ1-2
CASGGQGGGEQYF	TGTGCCAGTGGGGGACAGGGGGGAGGCGAGCAGTACTTC	TRBD1	TRBV19	-	TRBJ2-7
CASSGQGAQSNEQFF	TGTGCCAGCAGCGGACAGGGAGCACAGTCCAATGAGCAGTTCTTC	TRBD1	TRBV2	-	TRBJ2-1
CASSQTPRQPQHF	TGTGCCAGCAGCCAAACGCCGAGGCAGCCCCAGCATTTT	-	TRBV16	-	TRBJ1-5
CASSIPGTGKYEQYF	TGTGCCAGTAGTATACCCGGGACAGGGAAATACGAGCAGTACTTC	TRBD1	TRBV19	-	TRBJ2-7